This T cell receptor (beta chain) emerged from a study of breast tumors, draining lymph nodes, adjacent tissues. Samples came from axillary lymph nodes draining the breast cancer. Via MiXCR, TCRdb re-called the multiplex PCR reads, giving one row per CDR3 protein. The table has about 110,000 distinct CDR3 sequences, more than 25% seen once; the top ten hold around 5.9%. The table lists this clonotype with many counts. Its specificity is not known. Trimming took 5 bases from V and 6 from J; bases not matched to a gene: 4. This CDR3 is built from 14 residues. Study outcomes and limitations: The data were judged consistent with most tumor T cells coming from lymph node and expanding in tumor. Tumor and nontumor repertoires were significantly more similar in luminal-like than in basal-like breast cancer.

Material: axillary lymph node tissue. The TCR was taken from a female donor with breast cancer. Some clones in this sample may be carry-over from other donors' samples. The J gene is TRBJ2-2, the V gene TRBV6-7; 9 bases align to TRBD2. TRBV6-7 is classed as an ORF, of uncertain function. CDR3 nucleotide sequence: TGTGCCAGCAGTCGGACTAGCGTTCCCGGGGAGCTGTTTTTT. The encoded protein is CASSRTSVPGELFF.